This entry lists 30 T cell receptor beta chains sequenced from one sample in a study of T cell responses to AZD1222 COVID-19 vaccine listed by TCRdb under 2021. Libraries were built with the immunoSEQ multiplex PCR assay. This is the immuneACCESS table as TCRdb keeps it, with only in-frame sequences that have V and J called. A part of the clones is gone; compared with another copy, unresolved V genes explain less than half, and the rest is unexplained. The sample records more than 95,000 clones, just under 95% of which are singletons. The ten largest clones capture 2.5% to 3.5% of the sample. In light of the paper, this sample's time point label describes: baseline before first vaccination. Source: peripheral blood, taken on day 0 of AZD1222 vaccination. The receptors were sampled from an adult in good health.

V usage is TRBV20-1 and J usage is TRBJ2-3; 8 bases are a match to TRBD2. Germline CDR1 DFQATT, CDR2 SNEGSKA (reference sequence). The trim removed 3 bases at V and 2 bases at J, leaving 10 bases unmatched. CDR3 length: 16 amino acids. CDR3 sequence (DNA): TGCAGTGCTAGTGGGGAACTAGCGGTACTCACAGATACGCAGTATTTT. Amino acid sequence: CSASGELAVLTDTQYF.

This chain connects TRBV11-2 to TRBJ2-3; 12 nucleotides match TRBD2. Germline CDR1 SGHAT, CDR2 FQNNGV. V trimming: 1 base; J trimming: 5 bases; junction bases outside the gene matches: 7. This CDR3 spans 17 amino acids. The chain's CDR3 is CASSLGASGRAGDTQYF. The CDR3 region has the DNA TGTGCCAGCAGCTTAGGAGCTAGCGGGAGGGCTGGAGATACGCAGTATTTT.

V and J are TRBV19 and TRBJ1-2; D remains ambiguous. CDR3 length: 13 amino acids. The V gene's germline CDR1 is LNHDA and CDR2 SQIVND (reference sequence). Trimming cost V 4 bases and J 8 bases, with 14 bases left between them. Here the CDR3 reads CASSNQVLEGYTF. For the CDR3, the DNA is TGTGCCAGTAGTAACCAGGTGCTAGAAGGCTACACCTTC. Complete variable domain (other parts from reference TRBV19 and TRBJ1-2): DGGITQSPKYLFRKEGQNVTLSCEQNLNHDAMYWYRQDPGQGLRLIYYSQIVNDFQKGDIAEGYSVSREKKESFPLTVTSAQKNPTAFYLCASSNQVLEGYTFGSGTRLTVV.

J is TRBJ2-1 and V is TRBV10-2, with 9 nucleotides matching TRBD2. Germline loops: CDR1 WSHSY, CDR2 SAAADI. Trimming at V came to 7 bases and at J to 9 bases, leaving 13 bases not matched to a gene. CDR3 length: 15 residues. CDR3 amino acids: CASKWREGLTGEQFF. The CDR3 DNA is TGCGCCAGCAAATGGCGGGAGGGCCTTACGGGTGAGCAGTTCTTC.

The V call is TRBV4-1, the J call TRBJ1-2, with D perhaps TRBD1 (6 bases). The V gene lost 5 bases and the J gene lost 0 bases, with 16 bases spanning the gap. Germline V gene lookup returns CDR1 MGHRA and CDR2 YSYEKL. There are 16 residues in the CDR3. The CDR3 nucleotides are TGCGCCAGCAGCTTATCCGGGACACCCGCTAACTATGGCTACACCTTC. Protein product: CASSLSGTPANYGYTF.

To note about this clone: Distinct nucleotide sequences in the sample also encode this CDR3. This chain connects TRBV27 to TRBJ2-1, with a tentative D call TRBD1 (5 bases). V lost 2 bases, J lost 0 bases, and 8 bases lay in between. Looked up from germline, CDR1 is MNHEY and CDR2 is SMNVEV (reference sequence). The length of the CDR3 is 15 residues. CDR3 coding DNA: TGTGCCAGCAGTTTAAGGGGAAGCTCCTACAATGAGCAGTTCTTC. Its translation: CASSLRGSSYNEQFF.

V and J are TRBV11-3 and TRBJ2-3; D is ambiguous. This CDR3 region has 14 residues. Trimming took off 0 bases at V and 6 bases at J, with 10 bases between the two ends. Germline V gives CDR1 SGHNT, CDR2 YENEEA. CDR3 loop: CASSLDGSADTQYF. The DNA of the CDR3 is TGTGCCAGCAGCTTAGACGGATCGGCGGATACGCAGTATTTT.

This chain connects TRBV10-2 to TRBJ2-7, with 8 nucleotides matching TRBD2. V lost 9 bases to trimming and J lost 5 bases; unmatched junction nucleotides: 12. Looked up from germline, CDR1 is WSHSY and CDR2 is SAAADI. The CDR3 has 14 residues. Written as DNA, the CDR3 is TGCGCCAGTTATAAAAGATTTAGCGGGAACGAGCAGTACTTC. Translation: CASYKRFSGNEQYF.

V and J are TRBV27 and TRBJ1-6, with D perhaps TRBD1 (5 bases). V lost 4 bases and J lost 7, with 17 bases in between. This CDR3 is 16 amino acids long. Germline V gene lookup returns CDR1 MNHEY and CDR2 SMNVEV (reference sequence). CDR3 protein: CASSSPAGSLNSPLHF. The CDR3 region has the DNA TGTGCCAGCAGTTCTCCAGCAGGGTCGTTAAATTCACCCCTCCACTTT.

The chain joins TRBV5-1 to TRBJ2-7, with D unclear. V lost 2 bases and J 3 bases, leaving 3 bases between the germline ends. The CDR3 contains 11 residues. Germline V lookup: CDR1 SGHRS, CDR2 YFSETQ. Here the CDR3 DNA reads TGCGCCAGCAGCTTTCGCTACGAGCAGTACTTC. It translates to CASSFRYEQYF. The variable domain in full, with the rest retrieved from reference TRBV5-1 and TRBJ2-7, is KAGVTQTPRYLIKTRGQQVTLSCSPISGHRSVSWYQQTPGQGLQFLFEYFSETQRNKGNFPGRFSGRQFSNSRSEMNVSTLELGDSALYLCASSFRYEQYFGPGTRLTVT.

The chain combines TRBV6-1 with TRBJ2-5; the match to TRBD1 covers 9 bases. The J segment lost 5 bases and the V segment lost 1 base, leaving 5 bases of the junction unmatched. The germline gives CDR1 MNHNS, CDR2 SASEGT. There are 15 residues in the CDR3. CDR3 in amino acids: CASSEVYGTGETQYF. The CDR3 DNA follows: TGTGCCAGCAGTGAAGTGTATGGGACAGGGGAGACCCAGTACTTC.

This clone was recorded once. This chain connects TRBV9 to TRBJ2-7; 8 positions match TRBD1. V lost 3 bases and J lost 5; bases outside the gene matches: 4. This CDR3 comprises 13 residues. Germline-derived CDR1 and CDR2 are SGDLS and YYNGEE. The CDR3 bases are TGTGCCAGCAGCGGACAGGGGAGTCACGAGCAGTACTTC. Translating gives CASSGQGSHEQYF.

V gene TRBV5-1 combines with J gene TRBJ2-1; 12 bases match TRBD2. Trimming at V came to 2 bases and at J to 5 bases, leaving 5 bases not matched to a gene. Germline CDR1 and CDR2: SGHRS and YFSETQ. This CDR3 region has 16 residues. This CDR3 is CASSFLAGGPHNEQFF. CDR3 coding DNA: TGCGCCAGCAGCTTCCTAGCGGGAGGGCCCCACAATGAGCAGTTCTTC.

The chain couples TRBV9 to TRBJ2-5; 8 bases map to TRBD2. Germline V gene sequence: CDR1 SGDLS, CDR2 YYNGEE. V lost 1 base to trimming and J lost 5 bases; unmatched junction nucleotides: 4. The CDR3 consists of 14 residues. Written as DNA, the CDR3 is TGTGCCAGCAGCGTACGGGGGGGCCTGGAGACCCAGTACTTC. This codes for CASSVRGGLETQYF.

The chain couples TRBV11-2 to TRBJ2-2, with D unresolved. The CDR3 extends over 13 amino acids. The ends were cut back, 5 bases at V and 8 bases at J, with 12 bases in the middle. Germline CDR1 reads SGHAT; CDR2 reads FQNNGV. DNA of the CDR3: TGTGCCAGCAGCCCCCTCCCCCATGGGGAGCTGTTTTTT. Amino acid sequence: CASSPLPHGELFF.

The chain combines TRBV27 with TRBJ2-2; either TRBD1 or TRBD2 may fit D (5 bases each). V lost 1 base and J lost 4, with 10 bases in between. Germline V gene lookup returns CDR1 MNHEY and CDR2 SMNVEV (reference sequence). The CDR3 runs to 15 residues. The CDR3 coding sequence is TGTGCCAGCAGTTTATACCCCGGGACCACCGGGGAGCTGTTTTTT. This gives the protein CASSLYPGTTGELFF.

This clone was seen just once. This chain uses TRBV5-4 with TRBJ1-4; D not resolved. V was shortened by 4 bases and J by 6 bases, with 13 bases between the two germline ends. The CDR3 consists of 14 residues. Germline CDR1 reads SGHNT; CDR2 reads YYREEE (reference sequence). CDR3 in amino acids: CASSLPGRDEKLFF. The CDR3 nucleotides are TGTGCCAGCAGCCTACCCGGACGGGATGAAAAACTGTTTTTT.

The chain employs TRBV6-4 and TRBJ1-2, with D uncertain. Between the trimmed V and J ends, which lost 5 bases and 7 bases, there was a span of 20 bases. The CDR3 has 15 residues. Germline V gives CDR1 MRHNA, CDR2 SNTAGT. The CDR3 region is CASSPLGSSLGGYTF. The CDR3 DNA reads TGTGCCAGCAGTCCACTCGGGTCATCCTTGGGTGGCTACACCTTC.

The rearrangement uses TRBV27 and TRBJ1-5, with 7 bases matching TRBD1. V lost 6 bases and J lost 0; bases outside the gene matches: 8. The germline gives CDR1 MNHEY, CDR2 SMNVEV (reference sequence). This CDR3 is built from 16 residues. The CDR3, as DNA: TGTGCCAGCAGACCAAACAGGGGCGATAGCAATCAGCCCCAGCATTTT. It specifies CASRPNRGDSNQPQHF.

The chain employs TRBV12-3 or TRBV12-4 and TRBJ1-4; no clear D gene. Trimming shortened V by 6 bases and J by 7 bases, and 9 bases separated the two germline ends. The CDR3 contains 12 residues. As DNA, the CDR3 is TGTGCCAGCAGCCCCGAGGGTGAAAAACTGTTTTTT. Translated, it gives CASSPEGEKLFF.

V usage is TRBV2 and J usage is TRBJ2-2; no clear D. In germline, CDR1 is SNHLY, CDR2 FYNNEI. The length of the CDR3 is 15 residues. Trimming pared 6 bases from V and 3 bases from J, leaving 14 bases between. CDR3 amino acids: CASRGNGRYTGELFF. The CDR3 coding sequence is TGTGCCAGCAGGGGTAATGGCAGATACACCGGGGAGCTGTTTTTT.

The V gene is TRBV10-1, the J gene TRBJ1-1; D is possibly TRBD1 (5 bases). The V gene's germline CDR1 is WNHNN and CDR2 SYGVQD (reference sequence). V lost 7 bases and J lost 13, with 7 bases in between. The CDR3 loop spans 8 amino acids. The DNA of the CDR3 is TGCGCCAGCATGGGGGATTTCTTT. Its protein product is CASMGDFF.

This chain joins TRBV28 and TRBJ2-2; maybe TRBD2 (6 bases). The CDR3 has 15 residues. The ends were cut back, 5 bases at V and 4 bases at J, with 14 bases in the middle. Germline V CDR1 and CDR2: MDHEN, SYDVKM. This CDR3 is CASSDRERRTGELFF. In nucleotides, the CDR3 is TGTGCCAGCAGTGACCGGGAGCGCCGCACCGGGGAGCTGTTTTTT.

The chain's CDR3 is CASSPLGTGELFF. CDR3 DNA sequence: TGCGCCAGCAGCCCTCTGGGCACCGGGGAGCTGTTTTTT. The chain employs TRBV5-1 and TRBJ2-2; no definite D call. V was clipped by 4 bases and J by 4 bases, with 8 bases between them. CDR1 SGHRS and CDR2 YFSETQ come from the germline V gene. The CDR3 sequence is 13 residues long.

The genes are TRBV11-2 and TRBJ1-5; D gene ambiguous. There are 13 residues in the CDR3. Germline-derived CDR1 and CDR2 are SGHAT and FQNNGV. With 0 bases removed from V and 7 bases from J, the gap between germline ends came to 7 bases. The chain's CDR3 is CASSLDLGQPQHF. CDR3 DNA sequence: TGTGCCAGCAGCTTAGATTTAGGGCAGCCCCAGCATTTT.

V gene TRBV7-8 combines with J gene TRBJ1-1; TRBD1 aligns across 7 bases. The CDR3 has 14 amino acids. Trimming removed 2 bases from V and 4 bases from J; junction bases left unmatched: 4. Germline assignment: CDR1 SGHVS and CDR2 FQNEAQ. CDR3 sequence reads: CASSLLQGITEAFF. Written as DNA, the CDR3 is TGTGCCAGCAGCTTACTACAGGGGATCACTGAAGCTTTCTTT.

V usage is TRBV19 and J usage is TRBJ1-4, with D unresolved. This CDR3 comprises 11 residues. V dropped 6 bases and J dropped 10 bases, with 9 bases sitting between them. Germline-derived CDR1 and CDR2 are LNHDA and SQIVND (reference sequence). Here the CDR3 DNA reads TGTGCCAGTAGAATCGAGGGAAAACTGTTTTTT. This encodes CASRIEGKLFF.

The rearrangement joins TRBV3-1 (or the pseudogene TRBV3-2) to TRBJ1-6; D is possibly TRBD1 (5 bases). The CDR3 extends over 16 amino acids. Germline-derived CDR1 and CDR2 are LGHDT and YNNKEL (reference sequence). Trimming took 6 bases from V and 7 from J, leaving 19 bases between them. The CDR3 region is CASRFTRQGLNSPLHF. CDR3 DNA: TGTGCCAGCAGGTTCACTCGCCAGGGTCTCAATTCACCCCTCCACTTT.

This chain uses TRBV5-6 with TRBJ2-5; maybe TRBD1 (6 bases). V was shortened by 3 bases and J by 4 bases, with 19 bases between the two germline ends. The CDR3 spans 16 residues. The germline V gene has CDR1 SGHDT and CDR2 YYEEEE. CDR3 amino acids: CASSSSGQGLSETQYF. CDR3 nucleotide sequence: TGTGCCAGCAGCTCGTCGGGGCAGGGGTTATCAGAGACCCAGTACTTC. The full variable domain, rest sourced from reference TRBV5-6 and TRBJ2-5, is DAGVTQSPTHLIKTRGQQVTLRCSPKSGHDTVSWYQQALGQGPQFIFQYYEEEERQRGNFPDRFSGHQFPNYSSELNVNALLLGDSALYLCASSSSGQGLSETQYFGPGTRLLVL.

This rearrangement joins TRBV27 to TRBJ1-5; tentatively, D is TRBD1 (6 bases). The V gene's germline CDR1 is MNHEY and CDR2 SMNVEV (reference sequence). Trimming took off 5 bases at V and 6 bases at J, with 11 bases between the two ends. The CDR3 is 13 residues long. This CDR3 is CASSATRGQPQHF. The CDR3 bases are TGTGCCAGCAGTGCTACCAGGGGTCAGCCCCAGCATTTT.